The 4 T cell receptor beta chains listed next were all sequenced from one sample in a study of shared clonotypes between healthy human individuals. Some clones are missing from TCRdb's copy, which holds only in-frame ones; the method was immunoSEQ multiplex PCR. The data show about 2.4 million clones, approximately 90% seen once. Input material: naive CD4+ T cells sorted from blood. Subset specified: CD45RA+ positively selected. Receptor source: a man aged 18 to 30 in good health.

This clone is a singleton in its sample. V gene TRBV5-4 combines with J gene TRBJ2-3, with 7 positions matching TRBD2. Germline V lookup: CDR1 SGHNT, CDR2 YYREEE (reference sequence). J gave up 2 bases and V 4 bases, and 13 bases lay outside the gene matches. There are 17 residues in the CDR3. Written as DNA, the CDR3 is TGTGCCAGCAGCCCCCTGGGGGGGAGCCGGGCCACAGATACGCAGTATTTT. As protein: CASSPLGGSRATDTQYF.

This chain uses TRBV19 with TRBJ1-5, with D maybe TRBD1 (6 bases). Germline CDR1 reads LNHDA; CDR2 reads SQIVND (reference sequence). Trimming removed 4 bases at V and 5 bases at J, with 18 bases between. The CDR3 runs 16 residues. For the CDR3, the DNA is TGTGCCAGTAGTAGGGGGCAGAAGTCGGAACATCAGCCCCAGCATTTT. Its protein is CASSRGQKSEHQPQHF.

The chain joins TRBV29-1 to TRBJ2-5; 10 bases are a match to TRBD2. The J call could be wrong; TRBJ2-7 is a better fit for the DNA end. Germline lookup yields CDR1 SQVTM and CDR2 ANQGSEA. The CDR3 contains 14 residues. CDR3 in DNA: TGCAGCGCTTCCAAAGCGGGAGGGCCGGACGAGCAGTACTTC. Its translation is CSASKAGGPDEQYF.

The chain joins TRBV2 to TRBJ1-6; D is unresolved. CDR1 and CDR2 (germline): SNHLY, FYNNEI. V gave up 3 bases and J gave up 15 bases, with 9 bases separating them. The CDR3 totals 11 residues. The CDR3 sequence: CASSETLNLHF. The CDR3 nucleotides read TGTGCCAGCAGTGAGACCCTAAACCTCCACTTT.